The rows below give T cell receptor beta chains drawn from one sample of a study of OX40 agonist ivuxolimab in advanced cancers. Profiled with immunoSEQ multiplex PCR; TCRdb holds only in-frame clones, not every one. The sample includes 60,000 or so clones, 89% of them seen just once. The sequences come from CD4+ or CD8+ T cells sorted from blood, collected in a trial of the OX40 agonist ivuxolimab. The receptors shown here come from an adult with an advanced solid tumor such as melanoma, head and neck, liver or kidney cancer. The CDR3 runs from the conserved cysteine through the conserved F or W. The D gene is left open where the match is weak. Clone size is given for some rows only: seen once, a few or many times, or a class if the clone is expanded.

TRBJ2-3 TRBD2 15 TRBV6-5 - CASSYVTSGTDTQYF TGTGCCAGCAGTTACGTGACTAGCGGTACAGATACGCAGTATTTT
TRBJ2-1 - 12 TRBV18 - CASSPGGNEQFF TGTGCCAGCTCACCGGGGGGCAATGAGCAGTTCTTC
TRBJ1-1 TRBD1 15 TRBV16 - CASSRSGQLNTEAFF TGTGCCAGCAGCCGATCGGGACAGCTGAACACTGAAGCTTTCTTT
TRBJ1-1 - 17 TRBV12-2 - CASRFLGGGTKNTEAFF TGTGCAAGTCGCTTTTTGGGAGGAGGGACAAAAAACACTGAAGCTTTCTTT
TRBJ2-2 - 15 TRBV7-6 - CASSLAPKSTGELFF TGTGCCAGCAGCTTAGCCCCAAAGAGCACCGGGGAGCTGTTTTTT
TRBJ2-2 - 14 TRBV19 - CASSMSSPGGELFF TGTGCCAGTAGTATGTCGAGTCCGGGCGGGGAGCTGTTTTTT
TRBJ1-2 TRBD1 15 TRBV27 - CASSLQGAFGYGYTF TGTGCCAGCAGTCTCCAGGGGGCTTTTGGCTATGGCTACACCTTC
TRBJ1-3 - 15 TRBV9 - CASSAAEGTGNTIYF TGTGCCAGCAGCGCCGCGGAAGGAACTGGAAACACCATATATTTT
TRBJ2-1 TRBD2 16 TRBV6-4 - CASSEFGLAGDSEQFF TGTGCCAGCAGTGAGTTCGGGCTAGCGGGAGACTCTGAGCAGTTCTTC
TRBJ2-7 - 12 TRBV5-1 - CASSKGVNEQYF TGCGCCAGCAGCAAGGGGGTAAACGAGCAGTACTTC
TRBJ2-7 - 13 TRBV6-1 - CASSEGGAYEQYF TGTGCCAGCAGTGAAGGAGGGGCCTACGAGCAGTACTTC
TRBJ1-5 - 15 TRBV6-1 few CASSDGIWGNQPQHF TGTGCCAGCAGTGATGGCATCTGGGGCAATCAGCCCCAGCATTTT
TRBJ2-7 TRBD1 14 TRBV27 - CASSSDRASYEQYF TGTGCCAGCAGTTCTGACAGGGCCAGCTACGAGCAGTACTTC
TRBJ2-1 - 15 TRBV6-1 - CASSETPRQGPVKFF TGTGCCAGCAGTGAAACCCCTCGGCAGGGCCCTGTTAAGTTCTTC
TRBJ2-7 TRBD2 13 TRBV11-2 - CASLTSGKDEQYF TGTGCCAGCTTGACTAGCGGGAAGGACGAGCAGTACTTC
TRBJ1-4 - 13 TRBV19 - CASSIREGEKLFF TGTGCCAGTTCAATAAGGGAAGGGGAAAAACTGTTTTTT
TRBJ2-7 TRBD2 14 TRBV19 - CASIGGRQEGEQYF TGTGCCAGTATTGGCGGGAGGCAGGAAGGCGAGCAGTACTTC
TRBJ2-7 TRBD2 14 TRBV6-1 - CASRPGLPSYEQYF TGTGCCAGCAGACCGGGACTACCTTCCTACGAGCAGTACTTC
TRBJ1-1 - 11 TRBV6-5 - CASSSITEAFF TGTGCCAGCAGTTCTATCACTGAAGCTTTCTTT
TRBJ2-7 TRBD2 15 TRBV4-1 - CASSQGTSGTYEQYF TGCGCCAGCAGCCAAGGGACTAGCGGGACCTACGAGCAGTACTTC
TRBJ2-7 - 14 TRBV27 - CASSLSGTINEQYF TGTGCCAGCAGTTTATCGGGGACAATCAACGAGCAGTACTTC
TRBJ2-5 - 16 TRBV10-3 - CAISEGTGTWGETQYF TGTGCCATCAGTGAGGGCACGGGAACATGGGGAGAGACCCAGTACTTC
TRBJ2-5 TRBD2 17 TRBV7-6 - CASSLYGRGMYQETQYF TGTGCCAGCAGCTTATACGGGCGGGGGATGTACCAAGAGACCCAGTACTTC
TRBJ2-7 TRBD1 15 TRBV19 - CASSPGTGVSYEQYF TGTGCCAGTAGTCCGGGGACAGGGGTCTCCTACGAGCAGTACTTC
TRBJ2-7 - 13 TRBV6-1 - CASTLSRGYEQYF TGTGCCAGTACTCTGAGCAGGGGTTACGAGCAGTACTTC
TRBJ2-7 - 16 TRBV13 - CASSPAGQGDPYEQYF TGTGCCAGCAGCCCCGCGGGGCAGGGGGATCCTTACGAGCAGTACTTC
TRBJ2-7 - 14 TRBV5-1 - CASSYTGSDNEQYF TGCGCCAGCAGTTATACCGGGTCCGACAACGAGCAGTACTTC
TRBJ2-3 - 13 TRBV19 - CASKAGSTDTQYF TGTGCCAGTAAGGCCGGGTCCACAGATACGCAGTATTTT
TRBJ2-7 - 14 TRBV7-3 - CASSLVPRGHEQYF TGTGCCAGCAGCTTAGTTCCAAGGGGACATGAGCAGTACTTC